Shown below are 27 T cell receptor beta chains from a single sample sequenced in a study of OX40 agonist ivuxolimab in advanced cancers. The library was produced with the immunoSEQ multiplex PCR assay. The source is immuneACCESS, and TCRdb retained only in-frame sequences with V and J called. Part of the clones is not carried over; for the studies checked, unresolved V genes explain less than half of this, and the remainder is unexplained. The sample profile shows about 70,000 clones; about 90% of them were found once. About 0.9% of the sample is in the top ten clones. The sample in question was CD4+ or CD8+ T cells sorted from blood, obtained in a trial of the OX40 agonist ivuxolimab. These TCRs come from an adult with an advanced solid tumor such as melanoma, head and neck, liver or kidney cancer.

The chain uses TRBV11-2 and TRBJ2-5, with TRBD1 matching over 7 bases. The trim removed 6 bases at V and 4 bases at J, leaving 8 bases unmatched. There are 14 residues in the CDR3. The V gene's germline CDR1 is SGHAT and CDR2 FQNNGV. CDR3 sequence reads: CASSKPGGRETQYF. DNA of the CDR3: TGTGCCAGCAGTAAACCAGGGGGAAGAGAGACCCAGTACTTC. Full variable domain (remainder filled in from reference TRBV11-2 and TRBJ2-5): EAGVAQSPRYKIIEKRQSVAFWCNPISGHATLYWYQQILGQGPKLLIQFQNNGVVDDSQLPKDRFSAERLKGVDSTLKIQPAKLEDSAVYLCASSKPGGRETQYFGPGTRLLVL.

This rearrangement joins TRBV7-8 to TRBJ2-7; D unresolved. Germline V CDR1 and CDR2: SGHVS, FQNEAQ. The CDR3 extends over 16 amino acids. V shed 5 bases and J shed 0 bases, with 17 bases lying between them. The CDR3 region has the DNA TGTGCCAGCAGCCCGCGGACGAGGAAGAGCTCCTACGAGCAGTACTTC. Protein: CASSPRTRKSSYEQYF.

V gene TRBV19 combines with J gene TRBJ2-7; 7 nucleotides match TRBD1. Trimming cost V 6 bases and J 2 bases; bases outside gene matches: 7. CDR1 and CDR2 from the germline V gene are LNHDA and SQIVND (reference sequence). The CDR3 contains 14 residues. CDR3 in DNA: TGTGCCAGTAGCCCGACAGGGCCCCCCTACGAGCAGTACTTC. Its protein product is CASSPTGPPYEQYF.

This chain uses TRBV9 with TRBJ2-1, with TRBD2 matching 9 bases. Losses at the gene ends were 0 bases for V and 7 bases for J; bases not matched to a gene: 5. Germline assignment: CDR1 SGDLS and CDR2 YYNGEE. The CDR3 totals 15 residues. The CDR3 region is CASSVVAGAWNEQFF. As DNA, the CDR3 is TGTGCCAGCAGCGTAGTAGCGGGAGCGTGGAATGAGCAGTTCTTC.

CDR3 nucleotides: TGTGCCAGCTTCTATGGCGGGACAGGGGAAGGCTACACCTTC. This translates into CASFYGGTGEGYTF. V usage is TRBV2 and J usage is TRBJ1-2; 10 bases match TRBD1. The germline V gene encodes CDR1 SNHLY and CDR2 FYNNEI. The CDR3 runs to 14 residues. Trimming at V came to 8 bases and at J to 8 bases, leaving 11 bases not matched to a gene.

This rearrangement joins TRBV5-4 to TRBJ1-1, with D unclear. The CDR3 has 14 amino acids. Germline V gives CDR1 SGHNT, CDR2 YYREEE (reference sequence). The V end lost 5 bases, the J end lost 4 bases, and 15 bases lay between the germline ends. The CDR3: CASSFDGFFTEAFF. The CDR3 nucleotides read TGTGCCAGCAGTTTTGACGGGTTCTTCACTGAAGCTTTCTTT.

V usage is TRBV5-4 and J usage is TRBJ2-3, with unresolved D. Germline-derived CDR1 and CDR2 are SGHNT and YYREEE (reference sequence). CDR3 length: 14 residues. Trimming shortened V by 0 bases and J by 0 bases, and 5 bases separated the two germline ends. Here the CDR3 DNA reads TGTGCCAGCAGCTTGGATGTTAGCACAGATACGCAGTATTTT. It specifies CASSLDVSTDTQYF.

The chain couples TRBV28 to TRBJ2-3; D may correspond to TRBD1 or TRBD2 (6 bases each). Trimming cost V 5 bases and J 7 bases, with 16 bases left between them. This CDR3 has 14 amino acids. Germline-derived CDR1 and CDR2 are MDHEN and SYDVKM. DNA for the CDR3: TGTGCCAGCAGTCGACCCGGGGGCCCAAATACGCAGTATTTT. Translating gives CASSRPGGPNTQYF. The complete variable domain, with remaining parts taken from reference TRBV28 and TRBJ2-3, reads DVKVTQSSRYLVKRTGEKVFLECVQDMDHENMFWYRQDPGLGLRLIYFSYDVKMKEKGDIPEGYSVSREKKERFSLILESASTNQTSMYLCASSRPGGPNTQYFGPGTRLTVL.

The gene calls are TRBV4-1 and TRBJ2-2, with 11 bases that match TRBD2. Germline V gives CDR1 MGHRA, CDR2 YSYEKL. The CDR3 is made up of 15 amino acids. With 2 bases clipped from V and 7 bases from J, the junction kept 3 bases outside the gene matches. CDR3 region: CASSQHSGGDGELFF. CDR3 bases: TGCGCCAGCAGCCAACATAGCGGGGGGGACGGGGAGCTGTTTTTT.

The CDR3 nucleotides are TGTGCCAGCAGCTTAGCTAGGGAGAGGGCTTTCTTT. Translated: CASSLARERAFF. V gene TRBV7-9 combines with J gene TRBJ1-1; D gene ambiguous. V shed 0 bases and J shed 11 bases, with 10 bases lying between them. Germline lookup yields CDR1 SEHNR and CDR2 FQNEAQ (reference sequence). The length of the CDR3 is 12 residues.

This clone appeared a single time. The junction and the germline gene differ at one end; a read error may be behind it. The CDR3 nucleotides are TGTGCCAGCAGCTTTCGCGGGAATACAGATACGCAGTATTTT. This sequence encodes CASSFRGNTDTQYF. The genes are TRBV5-3 and TRBJ2-3, with D possibly matching TRBD2 (6 bases). TRBV5-3 is treated as an ORF (open reading frame) with a function not yet certain. This CDR3 is built from 14 residues.

The chain carries TRBV6-6 and TRBJ2-5; a possible D gene is TRBD2 (6 bases). This CDR3 region has 15 residues. V was cut by 2 bases and J by 0 bases, with 10 bases left in between. Germline V CDR1 and CDR2: MNHNY, SVGAGI (reference sequence). The CDR3 region is CASSYGGINQETQYF. The CDR3 nucleotides are TGTGCCAGCAGTTACGGGGGGATCAACCAAGAGACCCAGTACTTC.

This chain joins TRBV9 and TRBJ2-5; D remains ambiguous. The germline V gene has CDR1 SGDLS and CDR2 YYNGEE. CDR3 size: 13 residues. The V and J ends lost 3 bases and 5 bases respectively, with 11 bases between them. CDR3 DNA: TGTGCCAGCAGCGGCCCCGAGTTCGAGACCCAGTACTTC. This sequence encodes CASSGPEFETQYF.

V is TRBV19 and J is TRBJ1-1; 9 nucleotides align to TRBD1. From germline, CDR1 is LNHDA and CDR2 SQIVND (reference sequence). The CDR3 covers 14 residues. Unmatched junction bases numbered 13, after V lost 10 bases and J lost 7 bases. CDR3 amino acids: CATVIQGASGEAFF. CDR3 coding DNA: TGTGCCACCGTCATACAGGGGGCGAGCGGTGAAGCTTTCTTT.

CDR3 coding DNA: TGTGCCAGCAGCTTAGGGCCAGCCCAAGAGACCCAGTACTTC. Translating it yields CASSLGPAQETQYF. The chain couples TRBV11-2 to TRBJ2-5; D call uncertain. Germline-derived CDR1 and CDR2 are SGHAT and FQNNGV. Trimming pared 1 base from V and 1 base from J, leaving 7 bases between. This CDR3 region has 14 residues.

V is TRBV19 and J is TRBJ2-5; 9 positions match TRBD1. The J segment lost 5 bases and the V segment lost 1 base, leaving 5 bases of the junction unmatched. This CDR3 region has 15 residues. Germline-derived CDR1 and CDR2 are LNHDA and SQIVND (reference sequence). The CDR3 sequence is CASSIGTGVRETQYF. CDR3 DNA: TGTGCCAGTAGTATAGGGACAGGGGTTCGTGAGACCCAGTACTTC. The whole variable domain, remainder taken from reference TRBV19 and TRBJ2-5, is DGGITQSPKYLFRKEGQNVTLSCEQNLNHDAMYWYRQDPGQGLRLIYYSQIVNDFQKGDIAEGYSVSREKKESFPLTVTSAQKNPTAFYLCASSIGTGVRETQYFGPGTRLLVL.

CDR3 DNA sequence: TGTGCCAGCAGCCCGAACGTAGACACTGGAAACACCATATATTTT. This codes for CASSPNVDTGNTIYF. This sequence joins TRBV9 and TRBJ1-3; no reliable D call. This CDR3 is built from 15 residues. The V end was cut by 4 bases, the J end by 2 bases, with 13 bases between. Looked up from germline, CDR1 is SGDLS and CDR2 is YYNGEE. The full variable domain, rest sourced from reference TRBV9 and TRBJ1-3, is DSGVTQTPKHLITATGQRVTLRCSPRSGDLSVYWYQQSLDQGLQFLIQYYNGEERAKGNILERFSAQQFPDLHSELNLSSLELGDSALYFCASSPNVDTGNTIYFGEGSWLTVV.

The chain combines TRBV6-1 with TRBJ2-7; D is perhaps TRBD2 (6 bases). V was cut by 4 bases and J by 3 bases, with 13 bases left in between. The CDR3 runs 14 residues. CDR1 and CDR2 (germline): MNHNS, SASEGT. This CDR3 is CASSVHGTLYEQYF. In DNA, the CDR3 is TGTGCCAGCAGTGTCCACGGGACTCTCTACGAGCAGTACTTC.

V gene TRBV20-1 combines with J gene TRBJ1-2; 8 bases map to TRBD1. This CDR3 is 11 amino acids long. Germline loops: CDR1 DFQATT, CDR2 SNEGSKA (reference sequence). The CDR3 loop reads CRPDRDYGYTF. CDR3 coding DNA: TGCAGACCGGACAGGGACTATGGCTACACCTTC.

V and J are TRBV6-6 and TRBJ1-1, with D unresolved. This CDR3 is 12 amino acids long. The V gene's germline CDR1 is MNHNY and CDR2 SVGAGI (reference sequence). The V end lost 5 bases, the J end lost 5 bases, and 9 bases lay between the germline ends. CDR3 residues: CASSLQITEAFF. DNA of the CDR3: TGTGCCAGCAGTCTCCAGATAACTGAAGCTTTCTTT.

This clone was observed a handful of times. The chain uses TRBV7-8 and TRBJ1-2; tentative D call: TRBD1 (5 bases). CDR3 length: 15 residues. Trimming left V 5 bases short and J 2 bases short, with 15 bases between. In germline, CDR1 is SGHVS, CDR2 FQNEAQ. CDR3 bases: TGTGCCAGCAGCCCCTGGGGCGGAAGGAACTATGGCTACACCTTC. It encodes CASSPWGGRNYGYTF.

The rearrangement uses TRBV4-1 and TRBJ2-4, with 7 bases matching TRBD1. CDR1 is MGHRA, CDR2 YSYEKL, per germline. The CDR3 consists of 16 residues. V was clipped by 4 bases and J by 2 bases; unmatched bases: 8. The CDR3 is CASSPDRRLTKNIQYF. The CDR3 DNA is TGCGCCAGCAGCCCGGACAGGAGATTAACCAAAAACATTCAGTACTTC.

DNA of the CDR3: TGTGCCTGCGCGCGGGATCAGAGCAATCAGCCCCAGCATTTT. It translates to CACARDQSNQPQHF. V gene TRBV28 combines with J gene TRBJ1-5, with no clear D. The CDR3 sequence is 14 residues long. Germline V gene data show CDR1 as MDHEN and CDR2 as SYDVKM. Trimming removed 11 bases at V and 1 base at J, with 15 bases between.

A single count supports this clone. The gene calls are TRBV2 and TRBJ2-5; either TRBD1 or TRBD2 may fit D (5 bases each). The CDR3 runs to 13 residues. V lost 2 bases, J lost 5 bases, and 9 bases lay in between. Germline CDR1 SNHLY, CDR2 FYNNEI. The CDR3 DNA reads TGTGCCAGCAGTGAATCGTGGGGGGAGACCCAGTACTTC. Encoded protein: CASSESWGETQYF.

The chain joins TRBV18 to TRBJ2-3; D remains ambiguous. The CDR3 has 16 amino acids. CDR1 is KGHSH and CDR2 is LQKENI in the germline V gene. V dropped 2 bases and J dropped 2 bases, with 14 bases sitting between them. The CDR3 protein is CASSPTTRHDTDTQYF. In nucleotides, the CDR3 is TGTGCCAGCTCACCAACCACCCGCCACGACACAGATACGCAGTATTTT.

The CDR3 DNA reads TGTGCCAGCAGCGTAACTTACGTACCCTACAGGGTCAGCAATCAGCCCCAGCATTTT. Amino acid sequence: CASSVTYVPYRVSNQPQHF. The genes are TRBV9 and TRBJ1-5, with D possibly TRBD1 on 6 matching bases. The germline CDR1 and CDR2 sequences are SGDLS and YYNGEE. CDR3 length: 19 amino acids. V lost 1 base and J 1 base, leaving 21 bases between the germline ends.

This chain uses TRBV18 with TRBJ2-3; D gene ambiguous. Deletions cut 1 base from V and 0 bases from J, with 5 bases between. This CDR3 has 14 amino acids. The V gene's germline CDR1 is KGHSH and CDR2 LQKENI. CDR3 in DNA: TGTGCCAGCTCACCACAGGACAGCACAGATACGCAGTATTTT. It translates to CASSPQDSTDTQYF.